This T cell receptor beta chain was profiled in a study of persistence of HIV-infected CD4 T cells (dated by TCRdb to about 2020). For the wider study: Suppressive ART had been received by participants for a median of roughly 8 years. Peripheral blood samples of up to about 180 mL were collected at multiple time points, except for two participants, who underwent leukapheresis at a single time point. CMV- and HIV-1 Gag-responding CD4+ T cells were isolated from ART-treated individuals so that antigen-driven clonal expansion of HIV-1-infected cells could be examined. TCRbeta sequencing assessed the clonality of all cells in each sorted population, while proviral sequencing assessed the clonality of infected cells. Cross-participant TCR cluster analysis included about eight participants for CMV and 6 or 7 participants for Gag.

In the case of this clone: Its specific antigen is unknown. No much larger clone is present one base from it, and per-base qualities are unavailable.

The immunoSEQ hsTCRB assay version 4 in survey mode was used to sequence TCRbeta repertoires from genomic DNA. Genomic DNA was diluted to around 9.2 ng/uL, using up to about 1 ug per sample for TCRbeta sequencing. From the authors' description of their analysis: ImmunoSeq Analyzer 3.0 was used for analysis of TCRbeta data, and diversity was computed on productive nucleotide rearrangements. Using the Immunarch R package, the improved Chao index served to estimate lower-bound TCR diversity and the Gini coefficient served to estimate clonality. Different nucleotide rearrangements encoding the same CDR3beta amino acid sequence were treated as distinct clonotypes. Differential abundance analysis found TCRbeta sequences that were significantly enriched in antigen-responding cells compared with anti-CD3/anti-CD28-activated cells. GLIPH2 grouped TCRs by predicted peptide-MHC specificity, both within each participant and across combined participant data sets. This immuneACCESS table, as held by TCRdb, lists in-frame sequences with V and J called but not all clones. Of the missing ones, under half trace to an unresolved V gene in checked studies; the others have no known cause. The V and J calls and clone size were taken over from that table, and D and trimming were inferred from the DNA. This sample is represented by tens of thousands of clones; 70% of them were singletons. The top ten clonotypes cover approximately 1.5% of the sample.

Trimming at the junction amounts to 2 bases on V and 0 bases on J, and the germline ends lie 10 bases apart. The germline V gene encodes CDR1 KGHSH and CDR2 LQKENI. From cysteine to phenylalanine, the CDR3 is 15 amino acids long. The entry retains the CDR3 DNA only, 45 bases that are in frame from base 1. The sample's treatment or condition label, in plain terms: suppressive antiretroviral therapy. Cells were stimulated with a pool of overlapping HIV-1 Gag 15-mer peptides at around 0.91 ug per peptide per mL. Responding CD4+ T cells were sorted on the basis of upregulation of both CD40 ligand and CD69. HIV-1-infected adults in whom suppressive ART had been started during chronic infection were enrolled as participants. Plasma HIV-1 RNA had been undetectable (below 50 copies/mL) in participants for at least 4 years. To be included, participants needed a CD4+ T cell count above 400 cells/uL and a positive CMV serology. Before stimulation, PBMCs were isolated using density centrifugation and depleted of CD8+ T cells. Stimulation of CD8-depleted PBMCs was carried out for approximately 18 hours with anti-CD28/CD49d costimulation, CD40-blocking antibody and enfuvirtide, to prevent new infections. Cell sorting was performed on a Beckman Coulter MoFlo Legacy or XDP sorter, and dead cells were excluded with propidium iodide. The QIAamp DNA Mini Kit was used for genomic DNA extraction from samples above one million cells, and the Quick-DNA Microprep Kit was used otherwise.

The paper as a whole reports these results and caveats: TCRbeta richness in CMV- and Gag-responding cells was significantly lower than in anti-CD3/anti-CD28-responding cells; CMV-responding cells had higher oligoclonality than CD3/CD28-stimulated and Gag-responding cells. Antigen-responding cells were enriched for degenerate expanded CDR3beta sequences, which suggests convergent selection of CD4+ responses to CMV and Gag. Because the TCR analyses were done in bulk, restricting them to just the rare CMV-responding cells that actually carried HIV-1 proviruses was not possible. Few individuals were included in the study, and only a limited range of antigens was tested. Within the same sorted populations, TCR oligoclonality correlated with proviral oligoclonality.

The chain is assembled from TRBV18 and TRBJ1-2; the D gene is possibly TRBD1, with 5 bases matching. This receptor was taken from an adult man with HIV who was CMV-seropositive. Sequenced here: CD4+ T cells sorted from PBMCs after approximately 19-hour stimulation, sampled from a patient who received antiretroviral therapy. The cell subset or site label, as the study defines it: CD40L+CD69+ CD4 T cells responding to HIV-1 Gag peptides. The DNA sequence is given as TGTGCCAGCTCACCAGGGGCGCATTCTAACTATGGCTACACCTTC. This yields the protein CASSPGAHSNYGYTF.